This T cell receptor beta chain was profiled in a study of Graves' ophthalmopathy and Graves' hyperthyroidism. About the study: By definition, stable hyperthyroidism involved no ophthalmopathy within 18 months of follow-up.

Study-wide findings and caveats: For separating ophthalmopathy from stable hyperthyroidism, a 13-signature model gave 85% to 90% sensitivity and 81.08% specificity.

Amplification from RNA transcripts yielded the TCR beta CDR3 regions. First-round RT-PCR used HTBI primers; second-round multiplex PCR followed. TCRdb analysed the multiplex PCR reads with MiXCR anew, one entry per CDR3 protein. The sample records about 600,000 distinct CDR3 sequences, under 45% being singletons. The CDR3 runs to 13 residues. As concerns this clonotype: Its antigen is unknown.

The V gene is TRBV12-3 or TRBV12-4, the J gene TRBJ2-5; 7 nucleotides align to TRBD2. TRBJ2-1 matches the DNA end more closely, so the J call is doubtful. This receptor was identified in an adult man with Graves' hyperthyroidism. Sequences were obtained from peripheral blood or thyroid tissue (not recorded which). This CDR3 is CASRSTSAWVQFF. CDR3 sequence (DNA): TGTGCCAGCAGGTCTACTAGCGCTTGGGTGCAGTTCTTC.